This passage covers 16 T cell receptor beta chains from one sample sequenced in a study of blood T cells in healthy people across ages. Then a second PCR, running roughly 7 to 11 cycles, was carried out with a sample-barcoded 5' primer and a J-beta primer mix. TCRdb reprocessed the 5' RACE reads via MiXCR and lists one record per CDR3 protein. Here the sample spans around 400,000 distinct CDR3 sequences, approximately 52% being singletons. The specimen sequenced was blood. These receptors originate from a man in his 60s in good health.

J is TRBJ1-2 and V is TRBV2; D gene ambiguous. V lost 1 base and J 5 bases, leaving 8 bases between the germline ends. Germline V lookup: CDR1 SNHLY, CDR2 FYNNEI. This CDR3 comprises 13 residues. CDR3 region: CASSEEFGYGYTF. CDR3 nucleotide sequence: TGTGCCAGCAGTGAAGAATTTGGGTATGGCTACACCTTC.

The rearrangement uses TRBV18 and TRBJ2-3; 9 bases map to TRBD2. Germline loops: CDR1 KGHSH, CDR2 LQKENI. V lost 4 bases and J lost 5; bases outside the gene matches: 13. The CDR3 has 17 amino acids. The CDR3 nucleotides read TGTGCCAGCTCACGGACGGTAGCGGGAGTTTTTGAAGATACGCAGTATTTT. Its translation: CASSRTVAGVFEDTQYF.

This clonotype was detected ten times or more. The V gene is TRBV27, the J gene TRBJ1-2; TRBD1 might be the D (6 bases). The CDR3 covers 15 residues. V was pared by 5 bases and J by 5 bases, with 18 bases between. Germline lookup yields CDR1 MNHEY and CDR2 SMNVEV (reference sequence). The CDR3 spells CASSPARRGGYGYTF. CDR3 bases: TGTGCCAGCAGTCCGGCCCGCAGGGGAGGATATGGCTACACCTTC.

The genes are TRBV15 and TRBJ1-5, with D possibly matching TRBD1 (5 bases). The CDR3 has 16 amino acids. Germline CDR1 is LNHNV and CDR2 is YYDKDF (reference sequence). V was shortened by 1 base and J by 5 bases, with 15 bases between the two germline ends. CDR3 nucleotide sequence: TGTGCCACCAGCAGAGGAGGGGAACTGATTGATCAGCCCCAGCATTTT. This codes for CATSRGGELIDQPQHF.

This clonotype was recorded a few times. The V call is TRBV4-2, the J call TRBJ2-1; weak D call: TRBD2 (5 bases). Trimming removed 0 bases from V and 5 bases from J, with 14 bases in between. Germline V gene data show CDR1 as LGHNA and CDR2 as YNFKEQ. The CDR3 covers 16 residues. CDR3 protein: CASSQDRLAGDNEQFF. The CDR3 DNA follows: TGTGCCAGCAGCCAAGATAGGCTAGCCGGAGACAATGAGCAGTTCTTC.

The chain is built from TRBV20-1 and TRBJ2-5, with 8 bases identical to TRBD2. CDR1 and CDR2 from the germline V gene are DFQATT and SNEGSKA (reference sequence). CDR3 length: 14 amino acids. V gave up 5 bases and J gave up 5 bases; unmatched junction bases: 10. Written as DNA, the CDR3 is TGCAGTGCTGAGGGGAAGGGACTAGGCGAGACCCAGTACTTC. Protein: CSAEGKGLGETQYF.

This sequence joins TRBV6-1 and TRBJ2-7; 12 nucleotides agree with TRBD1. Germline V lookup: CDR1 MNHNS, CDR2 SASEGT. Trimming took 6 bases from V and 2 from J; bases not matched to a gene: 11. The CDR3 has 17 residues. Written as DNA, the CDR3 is TGTGCCAGCAGCCATATGGGGGACAGGGGGCCCCCCTACGAGCAGTACTTC. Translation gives CASSHMGDRGPPYEQYF.

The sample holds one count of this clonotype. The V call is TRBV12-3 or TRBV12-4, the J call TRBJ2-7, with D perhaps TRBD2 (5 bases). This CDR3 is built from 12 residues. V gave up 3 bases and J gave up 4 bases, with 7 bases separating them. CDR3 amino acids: CASSFGEYEQYF. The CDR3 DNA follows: TGTGCCAGCAGTTTCGGGGAGTACGAGCAGTACTTC.

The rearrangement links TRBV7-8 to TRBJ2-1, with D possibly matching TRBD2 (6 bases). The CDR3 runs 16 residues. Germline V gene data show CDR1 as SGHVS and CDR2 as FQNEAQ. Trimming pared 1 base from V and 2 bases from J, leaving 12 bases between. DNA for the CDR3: TGTGCCAGCAGCTTAGTCCTAGCGTGGCCCTACAATGAGCAGTTCTTC. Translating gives CASSLVLAWPYNEQFF.

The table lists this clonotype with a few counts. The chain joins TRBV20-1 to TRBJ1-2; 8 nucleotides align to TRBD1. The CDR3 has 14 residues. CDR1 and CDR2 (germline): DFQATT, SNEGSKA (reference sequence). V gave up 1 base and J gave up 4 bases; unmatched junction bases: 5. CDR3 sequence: CSARGGTGGYGYTF. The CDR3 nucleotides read TGCAGTGCTAGAGGGGGAACAGGGGGCTATGGCTACACCTTC.

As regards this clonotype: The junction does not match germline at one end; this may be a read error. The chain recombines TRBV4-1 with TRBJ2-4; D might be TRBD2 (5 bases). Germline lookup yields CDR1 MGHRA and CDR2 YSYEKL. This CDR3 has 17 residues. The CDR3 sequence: CASSQDLSEGPKNIQYF. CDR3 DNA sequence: TGCGCCAGCAGCCAAGACCTTAGCGAAGGGCCTAAAAACATCCAGTACTTC.

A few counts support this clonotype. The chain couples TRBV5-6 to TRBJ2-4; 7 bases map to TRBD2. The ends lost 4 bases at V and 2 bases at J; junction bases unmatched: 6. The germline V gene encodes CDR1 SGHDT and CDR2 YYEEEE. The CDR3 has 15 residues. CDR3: CASSLRTSTKNIQYF. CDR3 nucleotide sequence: TGTGCCAGCAGCCTCCGGACTAGTACCAAAAACATTCAGTACTTC.

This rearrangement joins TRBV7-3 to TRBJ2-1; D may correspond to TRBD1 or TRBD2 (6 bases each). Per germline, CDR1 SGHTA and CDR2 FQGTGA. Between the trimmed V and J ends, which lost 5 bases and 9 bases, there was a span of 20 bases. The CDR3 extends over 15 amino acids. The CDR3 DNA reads TGTGCCAGCAGCCCAGTTGCGCACGGAGGGGGTGAGCAGTTCTTC. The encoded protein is CASSPVAHGGGEQFF. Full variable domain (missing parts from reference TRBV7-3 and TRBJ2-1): GAGVSQTPSNKVTEKGKYVELRCDPISGHTALYWYRQSLGQGPEFLIYFQGTGAADDSGLPNDRFFAVRPEGSVSTLKIQRTERGDSAVYLCASSPVAHGGGEQFFGPGTRLTVL.

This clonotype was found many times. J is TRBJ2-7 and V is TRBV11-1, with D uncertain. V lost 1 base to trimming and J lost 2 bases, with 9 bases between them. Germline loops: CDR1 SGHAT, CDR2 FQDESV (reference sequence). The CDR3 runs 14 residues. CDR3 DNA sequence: TGTGCCAGCAGCTTAGGGCAGGTACCCTACGAGCAGTACTTC. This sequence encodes CASSLGQVPYEQYF.

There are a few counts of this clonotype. CDR3 nucleotide sequence: TGTGCCAGCAGTGAAGCGGCGCTTGGGATACGGGGCTATGGCTACACCTTC. This sequence encodes CASSEAALGIRGYGYTF. V and J are TRBV2 and TRBJ1-2, with unresolved D. The CDR3 covers 17 residues. The V end lost 0 bases, the J end lost 4 bases, and 18 bases lay between the germline ends. CDR1 is SNHLY and CDR2 is FYNNEI in the germline V gene. Complete variable domain (other parts from reference TRBV2 and TRBJ1-2): EPEVTQTPSHQVTQMGQEVILRCVPISNHLYFYWYRQILGQKVEFLVSFYNNEISEKSEIFDDQFSVERPDGSNFTLKIRSTKLEDSAMYFCASSEAALGIRGYGYTFGSGTRLTVV.

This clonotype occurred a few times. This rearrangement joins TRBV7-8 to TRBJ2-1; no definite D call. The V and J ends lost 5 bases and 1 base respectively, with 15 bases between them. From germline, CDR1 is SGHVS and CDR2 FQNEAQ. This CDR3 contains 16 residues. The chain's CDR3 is CASSPNTRSSYNEQFF. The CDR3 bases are TGTGCCAGCAGCCCTAACACGAGGTCTTCCTACAATGAGCAGTTCTTC.